The rows below give T cell receptor beta chains drawn from one sample of a study of T cell responses to AZD1222 COVID-19 vaccine. Profiling relied on immunoSEQ multiplex PCR, and the TCRdb table lists in-frame clones only, not all of them. This table holds approximately 200,000 clones, roughly 92% found once. The source material was peripheral blood, sampled 28 days after the second AZD1222 dose. All receptors derive from an adult who received the AZD1222 COVID-19 vaccine. CDR3s include the opening cysteine and the closing phenylalanine or tryptophan. The D gene is left open where the match is weak. Expanded clones get a size class; other rows say once, few or many, or leave the size out.

.	.	TRBV11-3	TRBJ2-3	CASSLGAASSTDTQYF	TGTGCCAGCAGCTTAGGAGCAGCATCTAGCACAGATACGCAGTATTTT
.	.	TRBV9	TRBJ2-3	CASSVDPAWNTDTQYF	TGTGCCAGCAGCGTAGACCCAGCATGGAACACAGATACGCAGTATTTT
.	.	TRBV11-2	TRBJ1-5	CASSLGSGVGQPQHF	TGTGCCAGCAGCTTAGGTTCCGGGGTGGGTCAGCCCCAGCATTTT
.	.	TRBV9	TRBJ2-1	CASSLPGRNNEQFF	TGTGCCAGCAGCCTCCCTGGGCGGAACAATGAGCAGTTCTTC
.	.	TRBV9	TRBJ1-1	CASSPSGAPNTEAFF	TGTGCCAGCAGCCCCTCTGGGGCCCCGAACACTGAAGCTTTCTTT
TRBD2	once	TRBV7-2	TRBJ2-2	CASSLSPSGGITGELFF	TGTGCCAGCAGCTTATCTCCCAGCGGGGGTATCACCGGGGAGCTGTTTTTT
.	.	TRBV18	TRBJ2-1	CASSPIGGTYNEQFF	TGTGCCAGCTCACCAATTGGTGGCACCTACAATGAGCAGTTCTTC
.	.	TRBV4-3	TRBJ1-1	CASSQANQGTEAFF	TGCGCCAGCAGCCAAGCGAACCAGGGGACGGAAGCTTTCTTT
.	.	TRBV6-5	TRBJ1-5	CASRAGHHTDQPQHF	TGTGCCAGCAGAGCGGGACACCATACCGATCAGCCCCAGCATTTT
TRBD1	.	TRBV7-2	TRBJ1-2	CASSLQGASYGYTF	TGTGCCAGCAGCTTACAGGGGGCCAGCTATGGCTACACCTTC
.	.	TRBV25-1	TRBJ2-3	CASSQGDTQYF	TGTGCCAGCAGCCAGGGGGATACGCAGTATTTT
TRBD1	.	TRBV30	TRBJ2-1	CAWGRGITYNEQFF	TGTGCCTGGGGCAGGGGGATCACCTACAATGAGCAGTTCTTC
.	.	TRBV19	TRBJ2-7	CASSIRLAYEQYF	TGTGCCAGTAGTATCAGGCTAGCCTACGAGCAGTACTTC
TRBD1	.	TRBV6-5	TRBJ1-1	CASSLTGLNTEAFF	TGTGCCAGCAGCCTGACAGGGTTGAACACTGAAGCTTTCTTT
.	.	TRBV5-5	TRBJ2-7	CASSLGTQTYEQYF	TGTGCCAGCAGCTTGGGGACTCAGACCTACGAGCAGTACTTC
TRBD2	.	TRBV9	TRBJ2-1	CASSVAGLAVNEQFF	TGTGCCAGCAGCGTGGCGGGACTAGCGGTTAATGAGCAGTTCTTC
.	.	TRBV4-1	TRBJ1-1	CASSQDHGASSTEAFF	TGCGCCAGCAGCCAAGACCATGGGGCTTCCAGCACTGAAGCTTTCTTT
.	.	TRBV21-1	TRBJ2-5	CASSKAPGVAVGETQYF	TGTGCCAGCAGCAAAGCGCCAGGGGTAGCAGTGGGAGAGACCCAGTACTTC
.	.	TRBV19	TRBJ1-2	CASSINRANYGYTF	TGTGCCAGTAGTATTAACAGGGCAAACTATGGCTACACCTTC
TRBD2	.	TRBV7-9	TRBJ2-7	CASSLLTGGSYEQYF	TGTGCCAGCAGCTTATTGACGGGAGGTTCCTACGAGCAGTACTTC
TRBD2	.	TRBV5-6	TRBJ2-3	CASSRGGAESFSTDTQYF	TGTGCCAGCAGTCGGGGGGGAGCGGAATCGTTTAGCACAGATACGCAGTATTTT
TRBD2	.	TRBV5-1	TRBJ2-1	CASWGSGGNSYNEQFF	TGCGCCAGCTGGGGGAGCGGGGGGAATTCCTACAATGAGCAGTTCTTC
.	.	TRBV28	TRBJ1-2	CASSPPHPGGNGYTF	TGTGCCAGCAGTCCCCCCCACCCGGGGGGGAATGGCTACACCTTC